The clone carrying this T cell receptor (beta chain) has just a few counts. The germline V gene has CDR1 ENHRY and CDR2 SYGVKD. This CDR3 is 16 amino acids long. The J segment lost 2 bases and the V segment lost 7 bases, leaving 13 bases of the junction unmatched. This entry belongs to a study of blood T cell repertoires in COVID-19. Overall study context: The study drew acute and convalescent COVID-19 samples from the United States, Italy and Spain. From T cells, B-cell-depleted T cells, or PBMCs came the material, which was cDNA or gDNA.

In the original analysis: Amplification of reference gene primers provided the estimated nucleated cell counts. Clones were read by immunoSEQ multiplex PCR, and TCRdb kept only the in-frame ones, dropping some. V, J and clone size derive from that table, while D and trimming were established from the DNA sequence. Among around 200,000 clones listed, 86% were seen once. The TCR comes from a man between 70 and 80 years old with acute or convalescent COVID-19. Source material: peripheral blood. The chain has TRBV10-3 and TRBJ2-7, with TRBD1 matching over 8 bases. CDR3 DNA: TGTGCCATCAAAGGACATCAGGGGGCAAGGGCCTACGAGCAGTACTTC. Protein sequence: CAIKGHQGARAYEQYF.